The next 11 T cell receptor beta chains were all read from a single sample in a study of T cells after yellow fever vaccination. TCRdb recomputed calls from the 5' RACE reads with MiXCR, one row per CDR3 protein. The repertoire holds under 550,000 distinct CDR3 sequences, with around a fifth as singletons. This specimen consisted of PBMCs, obtained roughly 20 days after the first yellow fever vaccination. These receptors all come from a man in his late teens or twenties who received the YFV17D yellow fever vaccine.

The chain employs TRBV5-5 and TRBJ2-3; perhaps TRBD2 as D (6 bases). The CDR3 consists of 15 residues. V gave up 2 bases and J gave up 3 bases, with 13 bases separating them. The germline V gene encodes CDR1 SGHKS and CDR2 YYEKEE (reference sequence). CDR3 DNA sequence: TGTGCCAGCAGCTTTACCGGGAGCTTTACAGATACGCAGTATTTT. This sequence encodes CASSFTGSFTDTQYF.

This clonotype was recorded a few times. The chain combines TRBV6-1 with TRBJ2-3; the D gene is possibly TRBD2 (5 bases). V was clipped by 5 bases and J by 2 bases, with 20 bases between them. Germline CDR1 MNHNS, CDR2 SASEGT. The CDR3 is 17 amino acids. CDR3 nucleotides: TGTGCCAGCAGTCGGCTCCAAGGCGGGTTATACACAGATACGCAGTATTTT. Translating gives CASSRLQGGLYTDTQYF.

This clonotype came up many times. V usage is TRBV5-1 and J usage is TRBJ2-3, with D possibly being TRBD2 (5 bases). The CDR3 has 13 residues. The V end was cut by 3 bases, the J end by 4 bases, with 9 bases between. CDR1 and CDR2 from the germline V gene are SGHRS and YFSETQ. CDR3 coding DNA: TGCGCCAGCAGCTCCGAGGGAGCAGATACGCAGTATTTT. It codes for CASSSEGADTQYF.

This clonotype was detected ten times or more. The CDR3 is CASSYVFSGNTIYF. The CDR3 DNA is TGTGCCAGCAGCTACGTGTTCTCTGGAAACACCATATATTTT. This chain links TRBV7-8 with TRBJ1-3; D gene uncertain. CDR1 and CDR2 (germline): SGHVS, FQNEAQ. The CDR3 covers 14 residues. Deletions cut 4 bases from V and 0 bases from J, with 7 bases between.

This rearrangement joins TRBV10-3 to TRBJ2-1, with D possibly being TRBD2 (5 bases). Trimming removed 5 bases at V and 5 bases at J, with 16 bases between. CDR1 is ENHRY and CDR2 is SYGVKD in the germline V gene. This CDR3 is 15 amino acids long. DNA of the CDR3: TGTGCCATCAGTACCGGGATTTCCCTAAACAATGAGCAGTTCTTC. It is translated as CAISTGISLNNEQFF.

This clonotype has only a few counts. This sequence joins TRBV7-3 and TRBJ2-6; D not resolved. Germline CDR1 reads SGHTA; CDR2 reads FQGTGA. CDR3 length equals 15 residues. V was trimmed by 5 bases and J by 2 bases, leaving 10 bases between them. The CDR3 loop reads CASSTGRTGANVLTF. CDR3 DNA sequence: TGTGCCAGCAGCACCGGAAGAACTGGGGCCAACGTCCTGACTTTC. Supplemented by reference TRBV7-3 and TRBJ2-6, the full variable domain reads GAGVSQTPSNKVTEKGKYVELRCDPISGHTALYWYRQSLGQGPEFLIYFQGTGAADDSGLPNDRFFAVRPEGSVSTLKIQRTERGDSAVYLCASSTGRTGANVLTFGAGSRLTVL.

The table lists this clonotype with a few counts. The chain joins TRBV7-6 to TRBJ1-4; TRBD1 matches 9 bases. CDR1 and CDR2 (germline): SGHVS, FNYEAQ. CDR3 length: 13 amino acids. V lost 4 bases to trimming and J lost 13 bases; unmatched junction nucleotides: 7. CDR3 coding DNA: TGTGCCAGCAGCTCTAGCGGACAGGGGCGACTGTTTTTT. It specifies CASSSSGQGRLFF.

The J gene is TRBJ2-6, the V gene TRBV29-1; tentatively, D is TRBD1 or TRBD2 (7 bases each). This CDR3 is built from 17 residues. Trimming left V 3 bases short and J 0 bases short, with 15 bases between. Germline CDR1 is SQVTM and CDR2 is ANQGSEA. Here the CDR3 DNA reads TGCAGCGTTGAGGGGGGCAGGGGGGGCTCTGGGGCCAACGTCCTGACTTTC. The encoded protein is CSVEGGRGGSGANVLTF.

The gene calls are TRBV20-1 and TRBJ2-7; D remains unclear. The germline V gene encodes CDR1 DFQATT and CDR2 SNEGSKA (reference sequence). Deletions cut 3 bases from V and 1 base from J, with 13 bases between. This CDR3 has 14 residues. CDR3 sequence (DNA): TGCAGTGCTAGTGGGCCAGCCCTATCCTACGAGCAGTACTTC. It is translated as CSASGPALSYEQYF.

In this sample, this clonotype turned up a few times. The chain uses TRBV6-2 or TRBV6-3 and TRBJ1-5; no reliable D call. Between the trimmed V and J ends, which lost 6 bases and 0 bases, there was a span of 12 bases. Germline lookup yields CDR1 MNHEY and CDR2 SVGEGT. The CDR3 spans 15 residues. As DNA, the CDR3 is TGTGCCAGCAGGACCTTGAAGGGTAGCAATCAGCCCCAGCATTTT. Translation: CASRTLKGSNQPQHF.

V is TRBV6-1 and J is TRBJ1-2; D gene ambiguous. The V and J ends lost 6 bases and 7 bases respectively, with 15 bases between them. The CDR3 has 13 residues. Germline CDR1 and CDR2: MNHNS and SASEGT. The CDR3 bases are TGTGCCAGCAGGCCAAGGGTGTCCGGTGGCTACACCTTC. Its translation is CASRPRVSGGYTF.